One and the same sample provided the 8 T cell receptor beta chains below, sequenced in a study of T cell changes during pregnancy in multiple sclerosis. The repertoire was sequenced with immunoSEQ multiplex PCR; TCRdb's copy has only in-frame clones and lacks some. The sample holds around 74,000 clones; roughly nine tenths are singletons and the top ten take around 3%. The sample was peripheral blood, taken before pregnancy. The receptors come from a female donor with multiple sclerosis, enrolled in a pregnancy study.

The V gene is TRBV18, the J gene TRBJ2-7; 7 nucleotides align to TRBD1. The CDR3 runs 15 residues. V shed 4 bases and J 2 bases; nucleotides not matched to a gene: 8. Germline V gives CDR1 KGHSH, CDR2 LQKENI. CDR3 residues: CASSLGEDRPYEQYF. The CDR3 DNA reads TGTGCCAGCTCACTAGGAGAGGACAGGCCCTACGAGCAGTACTTC.

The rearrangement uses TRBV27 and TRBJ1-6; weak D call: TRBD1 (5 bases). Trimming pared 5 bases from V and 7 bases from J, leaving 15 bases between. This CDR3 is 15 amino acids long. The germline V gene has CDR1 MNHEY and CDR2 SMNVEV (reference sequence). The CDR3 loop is CASSVDSWGNSPLHF. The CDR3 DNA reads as TGTGCCAGCAGTGTAGACAGCTGGGGCAATTCACCCCTCCACTTT.

The CDR3 DNA sequence: TGTGCCTGGGCCGGGACTAGCGATGCGACAGATACGCAGTATTTT. Its translation: CAWAGTSDATDTQYF. The chain links TRBV30 to TRBJ2-3; TRBD2 matches 10 bases. Trimming removed 5 bases from V and 3 bases from J; junction bases left unmatched: 8. The CDR3 runs to 15 residues. Germline V gene data show CDR1 as GTSNPN and CDR2 as SVGIG (reference sequence). The full variable domain, completed using reference TRBV30 and TRBJ2-3, is SQTIHQWPATLVQPVGSPLSLECTVEGTSNPNLYWYRQAAGRGLQLLFYSVGIGQISSEVPQNLSASRPQDRQFILSSKKLLLSDSGFYLCAWAGTSDATDTQYFGPGTRLTVL.

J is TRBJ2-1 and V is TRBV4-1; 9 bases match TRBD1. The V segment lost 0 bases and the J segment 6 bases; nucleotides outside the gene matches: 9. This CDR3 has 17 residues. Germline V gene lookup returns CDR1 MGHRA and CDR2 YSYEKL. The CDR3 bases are TGCGCCAGCAGCCAAGATGGGTTGGACAGGGGACTCAATGAGCAGTTCTTC. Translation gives CASSQDGLDRGLNEQFF.

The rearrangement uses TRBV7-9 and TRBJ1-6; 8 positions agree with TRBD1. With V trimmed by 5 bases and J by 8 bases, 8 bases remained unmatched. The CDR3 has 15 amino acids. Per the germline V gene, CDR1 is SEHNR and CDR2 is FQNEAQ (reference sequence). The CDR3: CASSLQTGDHSPLHF. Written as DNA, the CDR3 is TGTGCCAGCAGCCTACAGACAGGGGACCATTCACCCCTCCACTTT.

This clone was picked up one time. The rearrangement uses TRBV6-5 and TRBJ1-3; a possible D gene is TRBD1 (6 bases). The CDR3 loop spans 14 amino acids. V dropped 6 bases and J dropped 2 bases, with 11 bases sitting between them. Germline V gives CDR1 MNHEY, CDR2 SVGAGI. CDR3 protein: CASRPGAPGNTIYF. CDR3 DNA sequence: TGTGCCAGCAGGCCAGGGGCGCCTGGAAACACCATATATTTT.

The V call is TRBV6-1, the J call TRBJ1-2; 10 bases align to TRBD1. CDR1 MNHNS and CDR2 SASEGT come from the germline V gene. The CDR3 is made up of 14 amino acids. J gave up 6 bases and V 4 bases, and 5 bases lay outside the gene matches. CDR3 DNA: TGTGCCAGCAGTGTCCCGACAGGGGGCGATGGCTACACCTTC. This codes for CASSVPTGGDGYTF.

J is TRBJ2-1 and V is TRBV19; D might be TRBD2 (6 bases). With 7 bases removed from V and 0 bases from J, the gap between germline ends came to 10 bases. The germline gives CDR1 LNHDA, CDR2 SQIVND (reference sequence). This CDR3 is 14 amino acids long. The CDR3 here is CASTPGGSYNEQFF. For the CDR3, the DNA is TGTGCCAGTACCCCCGGGGGCTCCTACAATGAGCAGTTCTTC.